These T cell receptor beta chains were read from a single sample in a study of vaccination effects on CD4 cells after COVID-19. Antigen specificity for these receptors is unknown. Clones were sequenced by immunoSEQ multiplex PCR, and TCRdb holds only the in-frame ones, with some missing. This table holds 64,000 or so clones, around 80% found once. The input for sequencing was CD4+ T cells from PBMCs cultured with HCoV-OC43 spike peptides, taken after COVID-19 vaccination. Every receptor here comes from a human donor who received a COVID-19 vaccine. Each CDR3 is given with its conserved first and last residue. The order of the fields is V gene, clone size, D gene, J gene, CDR3 protein, CDR3 DNA. The D gene is left open where the match is weak. Expanded clones get a size class; other rows say once, few or many, or leave the size out.

v_gene: TRBV7-2; abundance: .; d_gene: .; j_gene: TRBJ2-1; CDR3aa: CASSLRDNEQFF; CDR3nt: TGTGCCAGCAGCCTCCGGGACAATGAGCAGTTCTTC
v_gene: TRBV6-5; abundance: once; d_gene: .; j_gene: TRBJ2-5; CDR3aa: CASEWGGETQYF; CDR3nt: TGTGCCAGCGAATGGGGAGGAGAGACCCAGTACTTC
v_gene: TRBV12-3/TRBV12-4; abundance: .; d_gene: .; j_gene: TRBJ2-2; CDR3aa: CASSSGFGELFF; CDR3nt: TGTGCCAGCAGTAGTGGGTTCGGGGAGCTGTTTTTT
v_gene: TRBV6-1; abundance: .; d_gene: TRBD1; j_gene: TRBJ2-2; CDR3aa: CASSEAGGLSGELFF; CDR3nt: TGTGCCAGCAGTGAAGCAGGGGGCTTGTCCGGGGAGCTGTTTTTT
v_gene: TRBV30; abundance: .; d_gene: .; j_gene: TRBJ1-6; CDR3aa: CAWSPRQTNSPLHF; CDR3nt: TGTGCCTGGAGTCCCAGACAAACTAATTCACCCCTCCACTTT
v_gene: TRBV2; abundance: .; d_gene: .; j_gene: TRBJ2-5; CDR3aa: CASRWGLQETQYF; CDR3nt: TGTGCCAGCAGGTGGGGCCTCCAAGAGACCCAGTACTTC
v_gene: TRBV24-1; abundance: .; d_gene: .; j_gene: TRBJ1-3; CDR3aa: CATSDSTGSGATGNTIYF; CDR3nt: TGTGCCACCAGTGATTCTACTGGATCAGGGGCAACTGGAAACACCATATATTTT
v_gene: TRBV15; abundance: .; d_gene: .; j_gene: TRBJ1-1; CDR3aa: CATSRTNDRNTEAFF; CDR3nt: TGTGCCACCAGCAGAACTAACGACAGGAACACTGAAGCTTTCTTT
v_gene: TRBV10-1; abundance: .; d_gene: TRBD1; j_gene: TRBJ1-2; CDR3aa: CASSEGDRNYGYTF; CDR3nt: TGCGCCAGCAGTGAAGGGGACAGGAACTATGGCTACACCTTC
v_gene: TRBV28; abundance: .; d_gene: TRBD1; j_gene: TRBJ1-5; CDR3aa: CASRPDRGRDQPQHF; CDR3nt: TGTGCCAGCAGGCCGGACAGGGGGAGGGATCAGCCCCAGCATTTT
v_gene: TRBV18; abundance: .; d_gene: .; j_gene: TRBJ1-3; CDR3aa: CASSPQGTLSGNTIYF; CDR3nt: TGTGCCAGCTCACCACAGGGGACCCTCTCTGGAAACACCATATATTTT
v_gene: TRBV7-6; abundance: .; d_gene: TRBD1; j_gene: TRBJ1-2; CDR3aa: CASSPGTVSGVDYGYTF; CDR3nt: TGTGCCAGCAGCCCAGGGACAGTCTCGGGTGTGGACTATGGCTACACCTTC
v_gene: TRBV9; abundance: .; d_gene: TRBD1; j_gene: TRBJ1-1; CDR3aa: CASSAGQGTPNTEAFF; CDR3nt: TGTGCCAGCAGCGCCGGACAGGGAACCCCGAACACTGAAGCTTTCTTT
v_gene: TRBV2; abundance: .; d_gene: .; j_gene: TRBJ2-2; CDR3aa: CASSKGGTGELFF; CDR3nt: TGTGCCAGCAGCAAAGGGGGGACCGGGGAGCTGTTTTTT
v_gene: TRBV7-2; abundance: .; d_gene: .; j_gene: TRBJ1-5; CDR3aa: CASSLQGFGNQPQHF; CDR3nt: TGTGCCAGCAGCCTTCAGGGGTTTGGCAATCAGCCCCAGCATTTT
v_gene: TRBV6-5; abundance: .; d_gene: TRBD2; j_gene: TRBJ2-1; CDR3aa: CASSLILAGGSEQFF; CDR3nt: TGTGCCAGCAGCCTGATATTAGCGGGGGGGAGTGAGCAGTTCTTC
v_gene: TRBV19; abundance: .; d_gene: .; j_gene: TRBJ2-1; CDR3aa: CASSGTAYNEQFF; CDR3nt: TGTGCCAGTAGCGGGACCGCTTACAATGAGCAGTTCTTC
v_gene: TRBV6-5; abundance: .; d_gene: .; j_gene: TRBJ1-1; CDR3aa: CASRTNRNTEAFF; CDR3nt: TGTGCCAGCAGAACTAACAGGAACACTGAAGCTTTCTTT
v_gene: TRBV5-6; abundance: few; d_gene: TRBD1; j_gene: TRBJ1-2; CDR3aa: CASSLADRVGNTF; CDR3nt: TGTGCCAGCAGCTTGGCCGACAGGGTTGGGAACACCTTC
v_gene: TRBV6-2/TRBV6-3; abundance: .; d_gene: TRBD1; j_gene: TRBJ1-5; CDR3aa: CASSYTQTGVSNQPQHF; CDR3nt: TGTGCCAGCAGTTACACCCAGACAGGGGTTAGCAATCAGCCCCAGCATTTT
v_gene: TRBV4-2; abundance: .; d_gene: .; j_gene: TRBJ1-2; CDR3aa: CASSQEGPSNYGYTF; CDR3nt: TGTGCCAGCAGCCAAGAAGGACCATCTAACTATGGCTACACCTTC
v_gene: TRBV29-1; abundance: few; d_gene: TRBD1; j_gene: TRBJ1-2; CDR3aa: CSVGGQGVRGYTF; CDR3nt: TGCAGCGTCGGAGGACAGGGTGTTCGTGGCTACACCTTC
v_gene: TRBV6-1; abundance: .; d_gene: TRBD1; j_gene: TRBJ2-1; CDR3aa: CASSEWSGQGVGNEQFF; CDR3nt: TGTGCCAGCAGTGAATGGTCCGGACAGGGAGTTGGCAATGAGCAGTTCTTC